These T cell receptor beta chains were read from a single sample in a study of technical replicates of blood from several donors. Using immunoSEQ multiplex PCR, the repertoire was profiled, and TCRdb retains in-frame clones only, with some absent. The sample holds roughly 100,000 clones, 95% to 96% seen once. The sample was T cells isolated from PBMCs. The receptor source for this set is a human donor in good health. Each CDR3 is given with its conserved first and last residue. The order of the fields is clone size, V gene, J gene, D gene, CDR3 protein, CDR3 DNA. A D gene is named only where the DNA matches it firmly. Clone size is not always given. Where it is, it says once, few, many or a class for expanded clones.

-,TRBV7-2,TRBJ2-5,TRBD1,CASSLRGRRETQYF,TGTGCCAGCAGTTTAAGGGGGCGCAGAGAGACCCAGTACTTC
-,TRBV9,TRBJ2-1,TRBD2,CASSNRLAITPNEQFF,TGTGCCAGCAGCAACCGACTAGCGATAACCCCTAATGAGCAGTTCTTC
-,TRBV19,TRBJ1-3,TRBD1,CASSITGADGNTIYF,TGTGCCAGTAGTATCACAGGGGCGGATGGAAACACCATATATTTT
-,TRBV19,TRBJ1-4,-,CASSPRRGNEKLFF,TGTGCCAGTAGTCCCCGACGCGGGAATGAAAAACTGTTTTTT
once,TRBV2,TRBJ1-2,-,CASSDQASDGYTF,TGTGCCAGCAGTGATCAAGCTTCGGATGGCTACACCTTC
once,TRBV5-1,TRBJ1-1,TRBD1,CASSIDRGLAAFF,TGCGCCAGCAGTATCGACAGGGGGCTCGCAGCTTTCTTT
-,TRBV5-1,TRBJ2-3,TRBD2,CASSLESGSVDTQYF,TGCGCCAGCAGCTTGGAAAGCGGGAGTGTTGATACGCAGTATTTT
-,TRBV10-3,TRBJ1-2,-,CAISDRGADHPYGYTF,TGTGCCATCAGTGACCGGGGAGCAGACCACCCCTATGGCTACACCTTC
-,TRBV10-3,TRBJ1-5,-,CAISLNGGREQPQHF,TGTGCCATCAGCCTTAATGGAGGGCGGGAGCAGCCCCAGCATTTT
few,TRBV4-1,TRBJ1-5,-,CASSQVSDYQPQHF,TGCGCCAGCAGCCAAGTATCAGATTATCAGCCCCAGCATTTT
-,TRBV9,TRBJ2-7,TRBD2,CASSPKLAGGEQYF,TGTGCCAGCAGTCCTAAACTAGCGGGAGGCGAGCAGTACTTC
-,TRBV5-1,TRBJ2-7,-,CASSSTALSYEQYF,TGCGCCAGCAGCTCGACAGCCCTATCCTACGAGCAGTACTTC
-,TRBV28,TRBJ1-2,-,CASSPTEGYGYTF,TGTGCCAGCAGTCCGACAGAAGGTTATGGCTACACCTTC
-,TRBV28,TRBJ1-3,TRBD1,CASREGQGGNTIYF,TGTGCCAGCAGAGAAGGACAGGGGGGAAACACCATATATTTT
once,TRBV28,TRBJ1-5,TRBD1,CASSLDRGASQPQHF,TGTGCCAGCAGCTTGGACAGGGGCGCCTCGCAGCCCCAGCATTTT